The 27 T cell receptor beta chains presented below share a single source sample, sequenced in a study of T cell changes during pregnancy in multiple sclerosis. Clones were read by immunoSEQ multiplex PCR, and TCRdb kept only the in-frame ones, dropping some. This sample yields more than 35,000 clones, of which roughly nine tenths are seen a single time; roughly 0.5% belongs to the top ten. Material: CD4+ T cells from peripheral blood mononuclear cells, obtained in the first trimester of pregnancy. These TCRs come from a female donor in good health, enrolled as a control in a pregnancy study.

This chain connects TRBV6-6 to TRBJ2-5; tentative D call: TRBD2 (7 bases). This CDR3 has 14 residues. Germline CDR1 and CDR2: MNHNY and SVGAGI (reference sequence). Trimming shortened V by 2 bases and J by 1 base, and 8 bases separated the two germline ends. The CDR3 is CASSYGGAQETQYF. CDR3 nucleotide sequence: TGTGCCAGCAGTTACGGGGGGGCCCAAGAGACCCAGTACTTC.

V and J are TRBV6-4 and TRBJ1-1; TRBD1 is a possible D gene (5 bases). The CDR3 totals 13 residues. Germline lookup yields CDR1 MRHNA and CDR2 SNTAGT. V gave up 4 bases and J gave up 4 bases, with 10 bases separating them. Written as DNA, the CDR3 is TGTGCCAGCAGTGCCCTGGGGGGCACTGAAGCTTTCTTT. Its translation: CASSALGGTEAFF.

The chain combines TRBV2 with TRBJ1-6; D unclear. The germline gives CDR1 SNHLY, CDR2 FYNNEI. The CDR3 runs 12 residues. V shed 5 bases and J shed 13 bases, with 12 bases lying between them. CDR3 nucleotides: TGTGCCAGCAGTCCCTTGAGCGGGCCCCTCCACTTT. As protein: CASSPLSGPLHF.

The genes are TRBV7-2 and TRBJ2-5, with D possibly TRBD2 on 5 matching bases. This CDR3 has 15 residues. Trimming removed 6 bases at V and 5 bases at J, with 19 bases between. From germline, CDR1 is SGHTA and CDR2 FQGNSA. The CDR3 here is CASSGRGTLFETQYF. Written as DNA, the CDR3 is TGTGCCAGCAGTGGCCGGGGAACCCTTTTTGAGACCCAGTACTTC.

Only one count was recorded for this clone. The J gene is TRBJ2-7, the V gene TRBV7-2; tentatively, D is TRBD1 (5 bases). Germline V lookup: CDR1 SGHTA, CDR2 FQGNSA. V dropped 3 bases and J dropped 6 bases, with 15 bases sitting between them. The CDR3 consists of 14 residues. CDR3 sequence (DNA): TGTGCCAGCAGCTTGGGAACTCAGGGATCCGAGCAGTACTTC. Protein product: CASSLGTQGSEQYF.

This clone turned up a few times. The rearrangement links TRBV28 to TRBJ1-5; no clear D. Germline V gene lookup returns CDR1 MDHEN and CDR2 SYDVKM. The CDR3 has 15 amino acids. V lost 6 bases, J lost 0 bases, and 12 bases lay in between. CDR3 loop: CASSLDGYSNQPQHF. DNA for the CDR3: TGTGCCAGCAGCTTAGACGGGTATAGCAATCAGCCCCAGCATTTT.

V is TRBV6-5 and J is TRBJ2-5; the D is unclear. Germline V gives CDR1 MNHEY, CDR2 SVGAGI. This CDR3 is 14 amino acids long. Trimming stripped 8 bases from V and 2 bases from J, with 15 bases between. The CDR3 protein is CASALWRSQETQYF. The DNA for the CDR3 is TGTGCCAGCGCCCTTTGGCGGAGTCAAGAGACCCAGTACTTC.

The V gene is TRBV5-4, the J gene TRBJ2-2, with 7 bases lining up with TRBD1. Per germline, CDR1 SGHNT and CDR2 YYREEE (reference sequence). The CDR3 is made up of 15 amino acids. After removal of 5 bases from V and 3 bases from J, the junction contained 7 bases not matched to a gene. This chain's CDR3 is CASSPGQIDTGELFF. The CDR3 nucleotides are TGTGCCAGCAGTCCGGGACAGATCGACACCGGGGAGCTGTTTTTT.

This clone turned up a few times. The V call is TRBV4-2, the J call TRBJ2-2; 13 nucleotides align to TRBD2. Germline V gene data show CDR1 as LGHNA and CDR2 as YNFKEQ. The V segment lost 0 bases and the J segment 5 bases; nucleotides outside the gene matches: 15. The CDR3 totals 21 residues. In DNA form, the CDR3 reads TGTGCCAGCAGCCAAGAGTTTGGACTAGCGGGGGACTCGCGATGGACCGGGGAGCTGTTTTTT. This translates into CASSQEFGLAGDSRWTGELFF.

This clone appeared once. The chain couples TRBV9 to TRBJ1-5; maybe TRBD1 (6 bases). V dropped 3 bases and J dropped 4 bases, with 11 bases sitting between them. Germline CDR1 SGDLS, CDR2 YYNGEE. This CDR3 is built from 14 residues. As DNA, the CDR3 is TGTGCCAGCAGCGCCTTAGGGGGTAATCAGCCCCAGCATTTT. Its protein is CASSALGGNQPQHF.

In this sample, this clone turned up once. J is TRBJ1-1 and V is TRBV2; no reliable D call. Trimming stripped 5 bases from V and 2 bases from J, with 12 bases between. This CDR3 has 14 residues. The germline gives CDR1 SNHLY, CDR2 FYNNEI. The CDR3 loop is CASSSRVLNTEAFF. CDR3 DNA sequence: TGTGCCAGCAGTTCTCGAGTGTTAAACACTGAAGCTTTCTTT. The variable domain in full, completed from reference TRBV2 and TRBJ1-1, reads EPEVTQTPSHQVTQMGQEVILRCVPISNHLYFYWYRQILGQKVEFLVSFYNNEISEKSEIFDDQFSVERPDGSNFTLKIRSTKLEDSAMYFCASSSRVLNTEAFFGQGTRLTVV.

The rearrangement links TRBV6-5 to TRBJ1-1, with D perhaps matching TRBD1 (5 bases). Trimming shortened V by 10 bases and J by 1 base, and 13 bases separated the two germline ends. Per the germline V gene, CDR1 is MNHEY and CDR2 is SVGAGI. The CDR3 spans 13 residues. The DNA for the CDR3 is TGTGCCACTTGGGGCAGGGAGAACACTGAAGCTTTCTTT. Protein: CATWGRENTEAFF.

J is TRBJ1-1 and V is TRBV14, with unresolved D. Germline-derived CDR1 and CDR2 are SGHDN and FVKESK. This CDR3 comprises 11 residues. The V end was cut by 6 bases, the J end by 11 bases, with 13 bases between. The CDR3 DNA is TGTGCCAGCAGTCTAGCGGGCGCGGCTTTCTTT. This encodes CASSLAGAAFF.

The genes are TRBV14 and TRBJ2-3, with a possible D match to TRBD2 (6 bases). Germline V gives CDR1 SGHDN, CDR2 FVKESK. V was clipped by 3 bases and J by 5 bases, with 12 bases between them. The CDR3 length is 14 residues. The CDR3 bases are TGTGCCAGCAGCCATGCTTCGACTAGAGATACGCAGTATTTT. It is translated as CASSHASTRDTQYF.

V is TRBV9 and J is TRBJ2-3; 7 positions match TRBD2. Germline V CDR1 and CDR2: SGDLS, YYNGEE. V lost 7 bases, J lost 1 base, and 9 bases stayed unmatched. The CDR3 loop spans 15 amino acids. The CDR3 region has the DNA TGTGCCAGCCGCCCCCTTGCGGGGGGCACAGATACGCAGTATTTT. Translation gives CASRPLAGGTDTQYF. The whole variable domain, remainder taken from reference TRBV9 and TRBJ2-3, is DSGVTQTPKHLITATGQRVTLRCSPRSGDLSVYWYQQSLDQGLQFLIQYYNGEERAKGNILERFSAQQFPDLHSELNLSSLELGDSALYFCASRPLAGGTDTQYFGPGTRLTVL.

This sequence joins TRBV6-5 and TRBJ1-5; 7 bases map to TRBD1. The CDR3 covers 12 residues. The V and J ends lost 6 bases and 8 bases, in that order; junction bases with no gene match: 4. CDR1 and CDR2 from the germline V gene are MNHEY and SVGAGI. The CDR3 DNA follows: TGTGCCAGCAGACAGGGGACGGAGCCCCAGCATTTT. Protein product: CASRQGTEPQHF.

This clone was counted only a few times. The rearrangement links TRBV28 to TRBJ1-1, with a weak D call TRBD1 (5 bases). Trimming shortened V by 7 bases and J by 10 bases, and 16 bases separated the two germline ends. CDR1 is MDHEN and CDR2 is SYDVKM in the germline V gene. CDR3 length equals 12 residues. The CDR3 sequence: CASITRALRAFF. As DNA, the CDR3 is TGTGCCAGCATCACCAGGGCCCTTAGAGCTTTCTTT.

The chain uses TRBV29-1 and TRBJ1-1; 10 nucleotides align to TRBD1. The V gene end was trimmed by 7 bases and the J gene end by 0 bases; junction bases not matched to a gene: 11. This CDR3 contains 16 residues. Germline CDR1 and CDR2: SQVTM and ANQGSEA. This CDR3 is CSAPSGQGLMNTEAFF. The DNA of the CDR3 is TGCAGCGCACCTTCGGGACAGGGGCTTATGAACACTGAAGCTTTCTTT.

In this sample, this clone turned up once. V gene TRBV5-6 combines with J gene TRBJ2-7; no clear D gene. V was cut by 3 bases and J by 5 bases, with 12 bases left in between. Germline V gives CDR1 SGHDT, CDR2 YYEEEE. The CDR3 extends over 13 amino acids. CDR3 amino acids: CASSWSDGDEQYF. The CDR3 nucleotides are TGTGCCAGCAGCTGGAGCGACGGAGACGAGCAGTACTTC.

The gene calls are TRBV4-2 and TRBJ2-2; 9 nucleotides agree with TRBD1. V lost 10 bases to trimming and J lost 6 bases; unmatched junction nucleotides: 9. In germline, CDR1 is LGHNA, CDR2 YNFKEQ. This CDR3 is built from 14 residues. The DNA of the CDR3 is TGTGCCACCAGGACAGGGGAAAACGCCGGGGAGCTGTTTTTT. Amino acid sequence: CATRTGENAGELFF.

CDR3 sequence: CASSLTGSSAGANVLTF. As DNA, the CDR3 is TGTGCCAGCAGCCTTACAGGCAGCAGCGCTGGGGCCAACGTCCTGACTTTC. This chain connects TRBV7-2 to TRBJ2-6; possible D gene TRBD1, 5 bases. The length of the CDR3 is 17 residues. Trimming took 5 bases from V and 2 from J, leaving 16 bases between them. Germline CDR1 is SGHTA and CDR2 is FQGNSA.

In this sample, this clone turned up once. CDR3 bases: TGTGCCAGCAGCCCTCAAGAGGGGGCCGGGGAGCTGTTTTTT. Amino acid sequence: CASSPQEGAGELFF. The rearrangement links TRBV9 to TRBJ2-2, with D possibly matching TRBD1 (6 bases). The CDR3 is 14 residues long. Germline V gives CDR1 SGDLS, CDR2 YYNGEE. Trimming took off 4 bases at V and 6 bases at J, with 13 bases between the two ends.

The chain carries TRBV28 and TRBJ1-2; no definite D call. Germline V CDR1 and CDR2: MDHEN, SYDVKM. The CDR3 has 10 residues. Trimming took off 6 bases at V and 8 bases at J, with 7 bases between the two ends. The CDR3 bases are TGTGCCAGCAGCCGCGGGGGCTACACCTTC. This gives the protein CASSRGGYTF.

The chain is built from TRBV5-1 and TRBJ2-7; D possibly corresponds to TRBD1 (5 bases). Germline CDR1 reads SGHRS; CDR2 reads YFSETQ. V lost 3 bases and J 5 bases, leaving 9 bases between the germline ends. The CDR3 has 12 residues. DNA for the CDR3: TGCGCCAGCAGCTCGACAGTCCACGAGCAGTACTTC. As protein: CASSSTVHEQYF.

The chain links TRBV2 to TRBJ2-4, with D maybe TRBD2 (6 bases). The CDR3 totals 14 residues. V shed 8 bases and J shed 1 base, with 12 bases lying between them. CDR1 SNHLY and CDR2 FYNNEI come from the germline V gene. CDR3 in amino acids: CASGGPSAKNIQYF. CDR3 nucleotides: TGTGCCAGCGGAGGGCCCTCGGCCAAAAACATTCAGTACTTC.

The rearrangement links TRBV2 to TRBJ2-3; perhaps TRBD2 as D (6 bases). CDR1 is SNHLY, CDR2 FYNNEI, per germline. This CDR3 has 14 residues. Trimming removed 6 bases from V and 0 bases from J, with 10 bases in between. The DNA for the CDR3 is TGTGCCAGCAGAGTAGCGGAGAGCACAGATACGCAGTATTTT. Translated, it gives CASRVAESTDTQYF.

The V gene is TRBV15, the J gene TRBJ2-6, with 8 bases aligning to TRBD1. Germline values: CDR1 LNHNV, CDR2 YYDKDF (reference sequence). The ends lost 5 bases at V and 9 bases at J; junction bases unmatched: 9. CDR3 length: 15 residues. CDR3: CATSADWTGINVLTF. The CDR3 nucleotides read TGTGCCACCAGCGCCGACTGGACAGGGATCAACGTCCTGACTTTC.